This TCR beta chain was profiled in a study of blood T cell repertoires in COVID-19. Clones were sequenced by immunoSEQ multiplex PCR, and TCRdb holds only the in-frame ones, with some missing. Of fewer than 200,000 clones in the sample, more than 60% were seen once. The TCR comes from a man between 65 and 85 years old with acute or convalescent COVID-19. Material: peripheral blood.

The CDR3 here is CASSEGQRGDEQFF. The CDR3 DNA reads as TGTGCCAGCAGTGAAGGGCAGCGGGGTGATGAGCAGTTCTTC. The chain carries TRBV6-1 and TRBJ2-1, with 7 bases matching TRBD2. From germline, CDR1 is MNHNS and CDR2 SASEGT. V lost 1 base to trimming and J lost 8 bases; unmatched junction nucleotides: 5. The CDR3 has 14 amino acids.